These 18 T cell receptor beta chains were all obtained from the same sample, sequenced in a study of T cells after yellow fever vaccination. TCRdb independently ran MiXCR on the 5' RACE reads; one entry per CDR3 protein. The sample has around 400,000 distinct CDR3 sequences, 11% seen once. This specimen consisted of PBMCs, obtained on the day of the first yellow fever vaccination. The receptors come from a man aged 18 to 30 who received the YFV17D yellow fever vaccine.

This clonotype has more than one count but fewer than ten. This chain uses TRBV7-8 with TRBJ1-1; D ambiguous. V was pared by 0 bases and J by 4 bases, with 12 bases between. CDR1 is SGHVS and CDR2 is FQNEAQ in the germline V gene. This CDR3 contains 15 residues. The CDR3 protein is CASSLADHSGTEAFF. Here the CDR3 DNA reads TGTGCCAGCAGCTTAGCGGACCATTCGGGCACTGAAGCTTTCTTT.

In this sample, this clonotype turned up a few times. J is TRBJ2-1 and V is TRBV20-1; D remains ambiguous. The CDR3 consists of 14 residues. The V gene's germline CDR1 is DFQATT and CDR2 SNEGSKA (reference sequence). V was pared by 5 bases and J by 8 bases, with 19 bases between. The CDR3 loop is CSAELWPRIYEQFF. The CDR3 nucleotides are TGCAGTGCTGAATTGTGGCCGAGGATCTATGAGCAGTTCTTC.

This clonotype was observed a few times. The V and J genes are TRBV5-1 and TRBJ1-1, with D hard to call. This CDR3 has 14 amino acids. Germline CDR1 SGHRS, CDR2 YFSETQ. V lost 3 bases and J lost 0, with 9 bases in between. The chain's CDR3 is CASSSDYMNTEAFF. CDR3 nucleotide sequence: TGCGCCAGCAGCTCCGATTACATGAACACTGAAGCTTTCTTT. Full variable domain (rest looked up from reference TRBV5-1 and TRBJ1-1): KAGVTQTPRYLIKTRGQQVTLSCSPISGHRSVSWYQQTPGQGLQFLFEYFSETQRNKGNFPGRFSGRQFSNSRSEMNVSTLELGDSALYLCASSSDYMNTEAFFGQGTRLTVV.

The gene calls are TRBV3-1 and TRBJ1-5; maybe TRBD1 (5 bases). Germline CDR1 and CDR2: LGHDT and YNNKEL (reference sequence). Trimming left V 3 bases short and J 7 bases short, with 16 bases between. The CDR3 has 15 residues. This chain's CDR3 is CASSHAPGGGQPQHF. The CDR3 nucleotides read TGTGCCAGCAGCCACGCCCCTGGGGGAGGGCAGCCCCAGCATTTT.

This clonotype was picked up many times. Here the CDR3 reads CASSYRGDQPQHF. CDR3 DNA sequence: TGTGCCAGCAGCTACAGAGGGGACCAGCCCCAGCATTTT. The chain combines TRBV12-3 or TRBV12-4 with TRBJ1-5; TRBD1 is a possible D gene (5 bases). The CDR3 length is 13 residues. V shed 6 bases and J shed 7 bases, with 13 bases lying between them.

This clonotype showed up just a few times. The J gene is TRBJ1-5, the V gene TRBV2; no firm D call. V was cut by 2 bases and J by 6 bases, with 5 bases left in between. CDR3 size: 12 residues. Germline V gene sequence: CDR1 SNHLY, CDR2 FYNNEI. CDR3 in amino acids: CASSEWVQPQHF. CDR3 DNA: TGTGCCAGCAGTGAATGGGTTCAGCCCCAGCATTTT.

At least ten counts were recorded for this clonotype. This chain uses TRBV19 with TRBJ2-1, with 10 positions matching TRBD2. Germline CDR1 is LNHDA and CDR2 is SQIVND (reference sequence). The CDR3 has 14 residues. Germline trimming cut 4 bases from V and 5 bases from J; bases unmatched to any gene: 2. The chain's CDR3 is CASSRLAGHNEQFF. The CDR3 DNA sequence: TGTGCCAGTAGTAGACTAGCGGGCCACAATGAGCAGTTCTTC.

Here the CDR3 reads CASSQGPTTDTQYF. DNA for the CDR3: TGTGCCAGCTCACAGGGGCCGACCACAGATACGCAGTATTTT. V gene TRBV18 combines with J gene TRBJ2-3, with D tentatively TRBD1 (5 bases). This CDR3 has 14 amino acids. The germline V gene encodes CDR1 KGHSH and CDR2 LQKENI. Trimming left V 4 bases short and J 2 bases short, with 10 bases between.

This clonotype has a handful of counts. The chain links TRBV9 to TRBJ2-3, with TRBD2 as a possible D gene (6 bases). The CDR3 loop spans 14 amino acids. Germline V gene lookup returns CDR1 SGDLS and CDR2 YYNGEE. The ends were cut back, 6 bases at V and 3 bases at J, with 14 bases in the middle. The CDR3 protein is CASTQPLATDTQYF. In nucleotides, the CDR3 is TGTGCCAGCACCCAGCCCCTAGCGACAGATACGCAGTATTTT.

This clonotype has only a few counts. V is TRBV12-5 and J is TRBJ2-1; 8 bases are shared with TRBD1. Trimming at V came to 1 base and at J to 7 bases, leaving 12 bases not matched to a gene. The germline gives CDR1 LGHNT, CDR2 FRNRAP. The length of the CDR3 is 17 residues. CDR3 in amino acids: CASGLAIGQGAINEQFF. The CDR3 coding sequence is TGTGCTAGTGGTTTGGCGATAGGTCAGGGGGCTATTAATGAGCAGTTCTTC. Filled out from reference TRBV12-5 and TRBJ2-1, the complete variable domain reads DARVTQTPRHKVTEMGQEVTMRCQPILGHNTVFWYRQTMMQGLELLAYFRNRAPLDDSGMPKDRFSAEMPDATLATLKIQPSEPRDSAVYFCASGLAIGQGAINEQFFGPGTRLTVL.

This clonotype was recorded a few times. The rearrangement joins TRBV11-2 to TRBJ2-1; no definite D call. V gave up 0 bases and J gave up 0 bases, with 9 bases separating them. The CDR3 runs 16 residues. In germline, CDR1 is SGHAT, CDR2 FQNNGV. CDR3 sequence: CASSLDLARSYNEQFF. CDR3 DNA sequence: TGTGCCAGCAGCTTAGATCTGGCCCGCTCCTACAATGAGCAGTTCTTC.

The chain has TRBV28 and TRBJ2-7, with 7 bases lining up with TRBD2. CDR1 and CDR2 (germline): MDHEN, SYDVKM. CDR3 length: 13 amino acids. Trimming cost V 2 bases and J 7 bases; bases outside gene matches: 5. The CDR3 loop reads CASSLAGVGEQYV. The CDR3 nucleotides are TGTGCCAGCAGTTTAGCGGGGGTAGGGGAGCAGTACGTC.

This clonotype was found a few times. The rearrangement links TRBV7-8 to TRBJ2-7; D might be TRBD2 (6 bases). The germline CDR1 and CDR2 sequences are SGHVS and FQNEAQ. Trimming cost V 1 base and J 7 bases, with 14 bases left between them. CDR3 length: 14 residues. The CDR3 DNA sequence: TGTGCCAGCAGCTTAGGGTCTAGCGTTTGGGAGCAGTACTTC. It codes for CASSLGSSVWEQYF.

This clonotype was observed many times. The genes are TRBV5-1 and TRBJ2-5; D remains unclear. CDR3 length equals 13 residues. Germline V gives CDR1 SGHRS, CDR2 YFSETQ. The V gene lost 1 base and the J gene lost 1 base, with 5 bases spanning the gap. The DNA for the CDR3 is TGCGCCAGCAGCTTGTCAAGCCAAGAGACCCAGTACTTC. Translation gives CASSLSSQETQYF.

This clonotype was found a few times. The chain is built from TRBV6-1 and TRBJ2-7, with 7 bases that match TRBD1. The CDR3 is 15 residues long. Germline trimming cut 3 bases from V and 0 bases from J; bases unmatched to any gene: 5. Germline CDR1 MNHNS, CDR2 SASEGT. CDR3 DNA: TGTGCCAGCAGTGAGACCCGGGACAGCTCCTACGAGCAGTACTTC. Translated: CASSETRDSSYEQYF.

This clonotype was observed a few times. This rearrangement joins TRBV12-3 or TRBV12-4 to TRBJ2-5, with D unclear. Trimming pared 6 bases from V and 2 bases from J, leaving 7 bases between. This CDR3 contains 12 residues. The CDR3 loop is CASRVSQETQYF. DNA of the CDR3: TGTGCCAGCAGAGTATCGCAAGAGACCCAGTACTTC.

The chain is built from TRBV5-1 and TRBJ2-2, with TRBD1 as a possible D gene (6 bases). Trimming shortened V by 4 bases and J by 7 bases, and 8 bases separated the two germline ends. The CDR3 is made up of 12 amino acids. The germline V gene has CDR1 SGHRS and CDR2 YFSETQ. As DNA, the CDR3 is TGCGCCAGCAGCACAGGGAACGGGGAGCTGTTTTTT. This translates into CASSTGNGELFF.

The rearrangement links TRBV6-2 or TRBV6-3 to TRBJ2-7; TRBD1 matches at 7 bases. The germline V gene encodes CDR1 MNHEY and CDR2 SVGEGT. CDR3 length: 12 amino acids. J lost 2 bases, V lost 7 bases, and 2 bases had no gene match. In nucleotides, the CDR3 is TGTGCCAGCATAGGACAGGCCTACGAGCAGTACTTC. This encodes CASIGQAYEQYF.